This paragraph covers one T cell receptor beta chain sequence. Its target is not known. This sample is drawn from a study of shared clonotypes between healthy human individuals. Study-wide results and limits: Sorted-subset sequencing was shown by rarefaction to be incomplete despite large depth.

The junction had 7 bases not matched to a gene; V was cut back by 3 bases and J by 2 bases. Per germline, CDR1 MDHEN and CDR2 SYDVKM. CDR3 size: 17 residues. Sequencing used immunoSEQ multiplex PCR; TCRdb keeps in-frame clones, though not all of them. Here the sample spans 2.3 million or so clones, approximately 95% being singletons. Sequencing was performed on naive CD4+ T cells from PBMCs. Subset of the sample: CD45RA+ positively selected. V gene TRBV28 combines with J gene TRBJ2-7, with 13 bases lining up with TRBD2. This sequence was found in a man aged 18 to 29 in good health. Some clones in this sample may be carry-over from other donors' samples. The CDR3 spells CASSLVGLAGSAYEQYF. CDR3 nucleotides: TGTGCCAGCAGTTTGGTGGGACTAGCGGGATCAGCCTACGAGCAGTACTTC.